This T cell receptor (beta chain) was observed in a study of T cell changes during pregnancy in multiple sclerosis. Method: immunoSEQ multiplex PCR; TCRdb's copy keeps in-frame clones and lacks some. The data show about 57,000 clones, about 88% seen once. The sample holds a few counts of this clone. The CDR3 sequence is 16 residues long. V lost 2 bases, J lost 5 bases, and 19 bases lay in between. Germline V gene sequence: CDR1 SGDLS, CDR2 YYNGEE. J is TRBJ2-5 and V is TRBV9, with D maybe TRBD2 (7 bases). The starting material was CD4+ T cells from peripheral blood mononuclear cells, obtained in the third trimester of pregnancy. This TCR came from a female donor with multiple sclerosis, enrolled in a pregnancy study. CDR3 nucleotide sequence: TGTGCCAGCAGCGTCCAAGGGGGGGTCACGAGCGAGACCCAGTACTTC. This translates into CASSVQGGVTSETQYF.